These 12 T cell receptor beta chains were sequenced from one sample in a study of beta chain features in type 1 diabetes. Findings and limits, study-wide: In every one of the four CD4+ subsets, TCRB CDR3s were moderately but significantly shorter in Type 1 diabetes patients.

Every isolated RNA sample was fully reverse transcribed, so sequencing captured expressed TCRB transcripts. TCRdb's table, derived via immunoSEQ multiplex PCR, lists solely in-frame clones and lacks some. Of some 150,000 clones in the sample, around an eighth are singletons; the top ten hold around 1.4%. No antigen has been identified for these receptors. Sample: central memory CD4+ T cells from blood. The source of these receptors is a man aged 18 to 29 with type 1 diabetes.

J is TRBJ1-1 and V is TRBV6-1; D is unclear. Germline V gene sequence: CDR1 MNHNS, CDR2 SASEGT. There are 12 residues in the CDR3. V lost 1 base and J 5 bases, leaving 5 bases between the germline ends. The CDR3 DNA reads TGTGCCAGCAGTGAAGGTTGGACTGAAGCTTTCTTT. Translation: CASSEGWTEAFF.

V usage is TRBV5-1 and J usage is TRBJ2-5; D perhaps matches TRBD2 (6 bases). The germline V and J ends were trimmed by 7 bases and 4 bases, with 14 bases remaining between them. The germline CDR1 and CDR2 sequences are SGHRS and YFSETQ. The CDR3 is 13 residues long. CDR3 region: CASGLAILETQYF. Here the CDR3 DNA reads TGCGCCAGCGGCCTAGCGATCTTAGAGACCCAGTACTTC.

The V and J genes are TRBV18 and TRBJ1-2, with D hard to call. The CDR3 is 16 residues long. V shed 2 bases and J shed 1 base, with 14 bases lying between them. Germline V gene data show CDR1 as KGHSH and CDR2 as LQKENI. The DNA of the CDR3 is TGTGCCAGCTCACCAAAGGAGATCAACTTTAACTATGGCTACACCTTC. It yields the protein CASSPKEINFNYGYTF.

J is TRBJ2-5 and V is TRBV28; D unresolved. The J call may not be correct, given that the DNA end is closer to TRBJ2-7. The CDR3 loop spans 14 amino acids. Germline CDR1 is MDHEN and CDR2 is SYDVKM. The DNA for the CDR3 is TGTGCCAGCAGTTTATCAGGATTAACCTACGAGCAGTACTTC. Residues: CASSLSGLTYEQYF.

By proportion, this clone is medium-sized. The CDR3: CASSPLSGANVLTF. As DNA, the CDR3 is TGTGCCAGCAGCCCACTCTCCGGTGCCAACGTCCTGACTTTC. This chain joins TRBV7-6 and TRBJ2-6; D is ambiguous. The CDR3 is 14 amino acids. The germline gives CDR1 SGHVS, CDR2 FNYEAQ. V was cut by 5 bases and J by 7 bases, with 12 bases left in between.

This clone was counted only a few times. The chain uses TRBV7-9 and TRBJ1-3; tentatively, D is TRBD1 (5 bases). The CDR3 spans 15 residues. Germline V gene sequence: CDR1 SEHNR, CDR2 FQNEAQ (reference sequence). Between the trimmed V and J ends, which lost 4 bases and 0 bases, there was a span of 10 bases. The CDR3 here is CASSSQGDSGNTIYF. For the CDR3, the DNA is TGTGCCAGCAGCTCGCAGGGAGACTCTGGAAACACCATATATTTT.

The chain uses TRBV6-1 and TRBJ2-1; D not resolved. In germline, CDR1 is MNHNS, CDR2 SASEGT. The CDR3 is 11 residues long. Deletions cut 4 bases from V and 6 bases from J, with 4 bases between. This CDR3 reads CASSAPNEQFF. The CDR3, as DNA: TGTGCCAGCAGTGCACCCAATGAGCAGTTCTTC.

This clone showed up many times. The CDR3, as DNA: TGTGCCAGCACCTGGGCGGATACGCAGTATTTT. Its translation is CASTWADTQYF. This rearrangement joins TRBV2 to TRBJ2-3, with no clear D. Germline V lookup: CDR1 SNHLY, CDR2 FYNNEI. The CDR3 has 11 residues. V lost 7 bases to trimming and J lost 6 bases, with 8 bases between them. Drawing the rest from reference TRBV2 and TRBJ2-3, the complete variable domain is EPEVTQTPSHQVTQMGQEVILRCVPISNHLYFYWYRQILGQKVEFLVSFYNNEISEKSEIFDDQFSVERPDGSNFTLKIRSTKLEDSAMYFCASTWADTQYFGPGTRLTVL.

This clone has more than one count but fewer than ten. The genes are TRBV6-5 and TRBJ2-3, with D tentatively TRBD1 or TRBD2 (5 bases each). The CDR3 runs 13 residues. Trimming stripped 10 bases from V and 2 bases from J, with 13 bases between. Per the germline V gene, CDR1 is MNHEY and CDR2 is SVGAGI. The CDR3 sequence is CATQRDPTDTQYF. Here the CDR3 DNA reads TGTGCCACCCAACGGGACCCCACAGATACGCAGTATTTT.

The table lists this clone with a few counts. The chain recombines TRBV5-1 with TRBJ2-7, with D possibly TRBD2 on 6 matching bases. V dropped 4 bases and J dropped 6 bases, with 17 bases sitting between them. Germline loops: CDR1 SGHRS, CDR2 YFSETQ. CDR3 length: 14 amino acids. Here the CDR3 reads CASSAAAWGGEQYF. As DNA, the CDR3 is TGCGCCAGCAGCGCGGCGGCATGGGGAGGCGAGCAGTACTTC.

The V and J genes are TRBV4-2 and TRBJ1-2; D may be TRBD1 (5 bases). Germline assignment: CDR1 LGHNA and CDR2 YNFKEQ. V was shortened by 4 bases and J by 4 bases, with 19 bases between the two germline ends. The CDR3 is 16 amino acids. The CDR3 spells CASSPTEGKQGYGYTF. The DNA of the CDR3 is TGTGCCAGCAGCCCCACTGAGGGCAAGCAGGGCTATGGCTACACCTTC.

The chain joins TRBV2 to TRBJ1-6; D possibly corresponds to TRBD1 (6 bases). Trimming pared 7 bases from V and 8 bases from J, leaving 12 bases between. The length of the CDR3 is 13 residues. Germline lookup yields CDR1 SNHLY and CDR2 FYNNEI. The CDR3 sequence: CASTSGGYSPLHF. For the CDR3, the DNA is TGTGCCAGCACATCGGGGGGCTATTCACCCCTCCACTTT.